This entry describes one T cell receptor (beta chain). No antigen is known for it. Per the germline V gene, CDR1 is SGHDT and CDR2 is YYEEEE. This CDR3 spans 14 amino acids. The V segment lost 3 bases and the J segment 0 bases; nucleotides outside the gene matches: 0. The sample belongs to a study of cytomegalovirus exposure and HLA in healthy donors. Study overall: The Caucasian-associated ancestry cluster contained roughly four fifths of the roughly 390 genotyped donors.

PCR employed 60 Vbeta and 13 Jbeta primers. Sequencing used immunoSEQ multiplex PCR; TCRdb keeps in-frame clones, though not all of them. The data hold about 190,000 clones, with roughly 81% observed a single time. Study-level findings and limits: Most TCR beta V segments were productive about 90% or about 30% of the time in an earlier analysis. It was assumed in the presence/absence analyses that sequencing depth was roughly uniform across donors. At a 0.05 false discovery rate, a later analysis found some 18,000 TCR beta sequences to be associated with HLA alleles.

Material: PBMCs. The J gene is TRBJ2-3, the V gene TRBV5-6; 8 bases match TRBD2. The sequence was collected from a woman aged 25-40 years in good health and CMV-seropositive. The DNA of the CDR3 is TGTGCCAGCAGCTCTAGCGGGAGCACAGATACGCAGTATTTT. It translates to CASSSSGSTDTQYF.